The source of this TCR beta chain is a study of blood T cell repertoires in COVID-19. Background on the study: The analysed material was cDNA or gDNA that came from T cells, B-cell-depleted T cells, or PBMCs.

Those enrolled in Seattle joined during active infection and were followed longitudinally afterward. Germline V gene lookup returns CDR1 WNHNN and CDR2 SYGVQD (reference sequence). This CDR3 has 13 residues. The V and J ends lost 6 bases and 6 bases respectively, with 12 bases between them. In the source study's methods: Amplifying reference gene primers gave estimates of nucleated cell counts. TCRdb's copy holds only in-frame clones and misses some; the assay was immunoSEQ multiplex PCR. Clone size and the V and J calls come from that table; the DNA yielded D and trimming. There are almost 250,000 clones in the sample; about 82% occur only once, and about 6% lies in the top ten.

What was sequenced was peripheral blood. The TCR was taken from a woman older than 75 with COVID-19, enrolled during active disease. The J gene is TRBJ1-5, the V gene TRBV10-1, with a tentative D call TRBD1 (6 bases). The CDR3: CASRTGGGQPQHF. The DNA of the CDR3 is TGCGCCAGCAGGACAGGTGGTGGTCAGCCCCAGCATTTT.